A single sample gave rise to the 3 T cell receptor beta chains below, sequenced in a study of cytomegalovirus exposure and HLA in healthy donors. A multiplex PCR was run with 60 Vbeta primers and 13 Jbeta primers. Assay used: immunoSEQ multiplex PCR; TCRdb lists only in-frame clones, some missing. This sample has some 98,000 clones, with about two thirds found just once. The sequenced sample was PBMCs. The receptors here all came from a man between 45 and 60 years old in good health and CMV-seronegative.

The CDR3 region has the DNA TGTGCCAGCAGCCCTATCTACGAGCAGTACTTC. Translation gives CASSPIYEQYF. The chain combines TRBV7-9 with TRBJ2-7, with D hard to call. The V end lost 5 bases, the J end lost 3 bases, and 5 bases lay between the germline ends. This CDR3 contains 11 residues. Germline V gives CDR1 SEHNR, CDR2 FQNEAQ (reference sequence). The full variable domain, completed using reference TRBV7-9 and TRBJ2-7, is DTGVSQNPRHKITKRGQNVTFRCDPISEHNRLYWYRQTLGQGPEFLTYFQNEAQLEKSRLLSDRFSAERPKGSFSTLEIQRTEQGDSAMYLCASSPIYEQYFGPGTRLTVT.

This chain joins TRBV18 and TRBJ2-2, with 11 bases matching TRBD2. Germline CDR1 is KGHSH and CDR2 is LQKENI. This CDR3 has 17 residues. V lost 4 bases to trimming and J lost 2 bases; unmatched junction nucleotides: 6. The DNA of the CDR3 is TGTGCCAGCTCACTAGGGACTAGCGGAAAAAACACCGGGGAGCTGTTTTTT. It specifies CASSLGTSGKNTGELFF.

A single count supports this clone. This rearrangement joins TRBV15 to TRBJ1-3, with D tentatively TRBD1 (5 bases). V gave up 5 bases and J gave up 1 base, with 12 bases separating them. The CDR3 runs to 15 residues. The germline V gene has CDR1 LNHNV and CDR2 YYDKDF (reference sequence). CDR3 DNA: TGTGCCACCAGCCCTCCTGGGGGGTCTGGAAACACCATATATTTT. Translating gives CATSPPGGSGNTIYF. Full variable domain (remainder filled in from reference TRBV15 and TRBJ1-3): DAMVIQNPRYQVTQFGKPVTLSCSQTLNHNVMYWYQQKSSQAPKLLFHYYDKDFNNEADTPDNFQSRRPNTSFCFLDIRSPGLGDTAMYLCATSPPGGSGNTIYFGEGSWLTVV.